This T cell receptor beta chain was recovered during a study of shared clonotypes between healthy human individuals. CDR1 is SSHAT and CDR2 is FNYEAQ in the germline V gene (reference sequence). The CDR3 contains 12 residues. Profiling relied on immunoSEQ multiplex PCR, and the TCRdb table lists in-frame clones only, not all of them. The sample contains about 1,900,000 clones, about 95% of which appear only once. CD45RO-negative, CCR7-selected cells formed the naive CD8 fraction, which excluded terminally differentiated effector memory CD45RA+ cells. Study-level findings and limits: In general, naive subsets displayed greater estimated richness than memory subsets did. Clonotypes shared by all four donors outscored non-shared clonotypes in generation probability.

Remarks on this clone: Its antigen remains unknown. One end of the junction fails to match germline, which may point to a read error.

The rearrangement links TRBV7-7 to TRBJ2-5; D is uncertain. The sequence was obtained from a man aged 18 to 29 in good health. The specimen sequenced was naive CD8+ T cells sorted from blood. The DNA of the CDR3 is TGTGCTAGCAGCTTGATTGGTGAGACCCAGTACTTC. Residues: CASSLIGETQYF.